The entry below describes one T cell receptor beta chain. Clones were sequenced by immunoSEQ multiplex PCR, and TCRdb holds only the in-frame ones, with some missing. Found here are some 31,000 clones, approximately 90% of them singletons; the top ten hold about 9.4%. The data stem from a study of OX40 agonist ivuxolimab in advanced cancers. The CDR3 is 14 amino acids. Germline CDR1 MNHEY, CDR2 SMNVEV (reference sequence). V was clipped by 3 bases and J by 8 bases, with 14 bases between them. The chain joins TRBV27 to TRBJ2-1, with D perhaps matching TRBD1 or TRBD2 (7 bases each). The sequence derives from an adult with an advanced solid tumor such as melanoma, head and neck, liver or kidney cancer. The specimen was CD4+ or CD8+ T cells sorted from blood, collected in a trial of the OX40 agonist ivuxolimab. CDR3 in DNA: TGTGCCAGCAGTTTCACAGGGGCGGGGGATGAGCAGTTCTTC. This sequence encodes CASSFTGAGDEQFF.